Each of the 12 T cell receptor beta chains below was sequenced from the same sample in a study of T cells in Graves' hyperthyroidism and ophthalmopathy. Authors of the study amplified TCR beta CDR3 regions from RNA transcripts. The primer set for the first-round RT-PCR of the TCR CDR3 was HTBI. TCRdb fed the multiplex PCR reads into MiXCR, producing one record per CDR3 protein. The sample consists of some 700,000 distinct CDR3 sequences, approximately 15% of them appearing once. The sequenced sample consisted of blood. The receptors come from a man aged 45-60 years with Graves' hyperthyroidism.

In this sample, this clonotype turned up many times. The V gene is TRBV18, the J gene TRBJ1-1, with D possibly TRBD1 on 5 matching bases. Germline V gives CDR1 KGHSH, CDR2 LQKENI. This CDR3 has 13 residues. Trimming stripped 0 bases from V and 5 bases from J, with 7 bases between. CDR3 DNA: TGTGCCAGCTCACCACCGGGGCGTACTGAAGCTTTCTTT. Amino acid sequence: CASSPPGRTEAFF.

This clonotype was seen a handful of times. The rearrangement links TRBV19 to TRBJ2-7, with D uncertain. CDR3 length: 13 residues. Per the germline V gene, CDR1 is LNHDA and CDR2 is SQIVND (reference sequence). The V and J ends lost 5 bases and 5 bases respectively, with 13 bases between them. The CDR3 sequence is CASSYAIGHEQYF. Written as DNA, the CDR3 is TGTGCCAGTAGTTACGCGATTGGACACGAGCAGTACTTC. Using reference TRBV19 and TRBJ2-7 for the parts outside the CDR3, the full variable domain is DGGITQSPKYLFRKEGQNVTLSCEQNLNHDAMYWYRQDPGQGLRLIYYSQIVNDFQKGDIAEGYSVSREKKESFPLTVTSAQKNPTAFYLCASSYAIGHEQYFGPGTRLTVT.

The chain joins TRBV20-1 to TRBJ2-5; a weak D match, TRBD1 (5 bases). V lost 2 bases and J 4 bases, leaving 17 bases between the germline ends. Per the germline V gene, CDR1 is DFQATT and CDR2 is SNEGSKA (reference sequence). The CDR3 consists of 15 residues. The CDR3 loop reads CSARSPPGILETQYF. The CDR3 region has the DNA TGCAGTGCTAGAAGTCCCCCAGGGATCTTAGAGACCCAGTACTTC.

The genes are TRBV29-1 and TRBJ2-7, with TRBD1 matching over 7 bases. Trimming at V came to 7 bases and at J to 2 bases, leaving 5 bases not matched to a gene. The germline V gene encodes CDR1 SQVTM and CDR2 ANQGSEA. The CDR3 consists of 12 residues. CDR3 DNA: TGCAGCGCTCGGGACAGTCCCTACGAGCAGTACTTC. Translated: CSARDSPYEQYF.

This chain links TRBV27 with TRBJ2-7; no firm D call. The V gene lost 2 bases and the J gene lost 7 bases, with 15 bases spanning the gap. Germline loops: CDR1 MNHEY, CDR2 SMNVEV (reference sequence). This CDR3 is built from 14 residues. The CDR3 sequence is CASSLGWMRYEQYF. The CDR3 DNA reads TGTGCCAGCAGTTTAGGGTGGATGCGCTATGAGCAGTACTTC.

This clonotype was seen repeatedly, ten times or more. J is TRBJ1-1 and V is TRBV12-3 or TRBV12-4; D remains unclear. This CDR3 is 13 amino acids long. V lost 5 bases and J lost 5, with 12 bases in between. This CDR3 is CASSPFANTEAFF. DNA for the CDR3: TGTGCCAGCAGTCCGTTTGCGAATACTGAAGCTTTCTTT.

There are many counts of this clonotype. The CDR3 protein is CASSLTQRTNYEQYF. CDR3 coding DNA: TGTGCCAGCAGTTTAACTCAGAGAACCAACTACGAGCAGTACTTC. The V call is TRBV28, the J call TRBJ2-7, with no clear D. CDR1 and CDR2 (germline): MDHEN, SYDVKM. The CDR3 has 15 residues. Deletions cut 2 bases from V and 3 bases from J, with 14 bases between.

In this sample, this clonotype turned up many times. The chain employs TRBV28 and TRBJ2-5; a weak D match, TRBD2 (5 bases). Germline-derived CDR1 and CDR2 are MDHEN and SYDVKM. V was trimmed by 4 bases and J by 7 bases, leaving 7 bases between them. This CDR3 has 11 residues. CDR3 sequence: CASSSGVTQYF. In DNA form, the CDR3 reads TGTGCCAGCAGTTCCGGGGTGACCCAGTACTTC.

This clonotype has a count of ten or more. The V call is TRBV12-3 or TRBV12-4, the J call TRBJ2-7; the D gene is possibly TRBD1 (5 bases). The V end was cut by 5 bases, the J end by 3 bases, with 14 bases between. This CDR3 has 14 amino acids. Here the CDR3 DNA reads TGTGCCAGCAGTCCCCGGGCAGGGAACTACGAGCAGTACTTC. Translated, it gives CASSPRAGNYEQYF.

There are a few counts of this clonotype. The CDR3 spells CASSPELWSYNEQFF. The CDR3 DNA follows: TGTGCCAGCAGCCCAGAACTATGGTCCTACAATGAGCAGTTCTTC. The V and J genes are TRBV14 and TRBJ2-1, with no clear D. Germline V gene lookup returns CDR1 SGHDN and CDR2 FVKESK. The CDR3 loop spans 15 amino acids. Deletions cut 4 bases from V and 1 base from J, with 11 bases between.

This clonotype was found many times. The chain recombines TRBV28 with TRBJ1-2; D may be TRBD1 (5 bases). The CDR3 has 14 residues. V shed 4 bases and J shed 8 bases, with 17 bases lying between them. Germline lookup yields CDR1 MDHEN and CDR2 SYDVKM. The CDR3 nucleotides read TGTGCCAGCAGTTCGCACCAGGGAATTTACGGCTACACCTTC. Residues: CASSSHQGIYGYTF.

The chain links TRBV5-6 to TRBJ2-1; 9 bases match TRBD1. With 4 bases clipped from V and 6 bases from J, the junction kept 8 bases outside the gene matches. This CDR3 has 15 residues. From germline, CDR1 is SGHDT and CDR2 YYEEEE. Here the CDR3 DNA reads TGTGCCAGCAGCCTGGGAGGGACAGGGTCCAATGAGCAGTTCTTC. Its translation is CASSLGGTGSNEQFF.